Listed below are T cell receptor beta chains from one sample, sequenced in a study of T cell responses to AZD1222 COVID-19 vaccine. Profiled with immunoSEQ multiplex PCR; TCRdb holds only in-frame clones, not every one. The repertoire holds more than 95,000 clones, about 89% seen once, with just under 7.5% in the top ten. The sample was peripheral blood, taken on day 0 of AZD1222 vaccination. These receptors were collected from an adult in good health. CDR3s include the opening cysteine and the closing phenylalanine or tryptophan. The order of the fields is CDR3 protein, V gene, J gene, clone size. Size is stated for part of the rows, as once, few or many counts, or as a class when the clone is expanded.

cdr3_aa: CASSFGGGSYQPQHF; v_call: TRBV7-2; j_call: TRBJ1-5; clone_size: .
cdr3_aa: CASSPRAGGYNEQFF; v_call: TRBV6-5; j_call: TRBJ2-1; clone_size: .
cdr3_aa: CASSEDGTGTYNEQFF; v_call: TRBV6-1; j_call: TRBJ2-1; clone_size: .
cdr3_aa: CASSDSWASPAFF; v_call: TRBV2; j_call: TRBJ1-1; clone_size: few
cdr3_aa: CASSLGRDGYTF; v_call: TRBV5-1; j_call: TRBJ1-2; clone_size: .
cdr3_aa: CATSRDNGNSPLHF; v_call: TRBV15; j_call: TRBJ1-6; clone_size: .
cdr3_aa: CASSLGQVNYNEQFF; v_call: TRBV5-4; j_call: TRBJ2-1; clone_size: once
cdr3_aa: CASSLPLVADPRGGELFF; v_call: TRBV5-6; j_call: TRBJ2-2; clone_size: few
cdr3_aa: CSASYQGSQETQYF; v_call: TRBV20-1; j_call: TRBJ2-5; clone_size: once
cdr3_aa: CASSQDRKNTEAFF; v_call: TRBV3-1/TRBV3-2; j_call: TRBJ1-1; clone_size: .
cdr3_aa: CASSPGTGFYEQFF; v_call: TRBV7-8; j_call: TRBJ2-1; clone_size: .
cdr3_aa: CASSDRGGPDQPQHF; v_call: TRBV19; j_call: TRBJ1-5; clone_size: .
cdr3_aa: CASSLVQTYGYTF; v_call: TRBV12-3/TRBV12-4; j_call: TRBJ1-2; clone_size: .
cdr3_aa: CASSTPQGALHF; v_call: TRBV6-6; j_call: TRBJ1-6; clone_size: .
cdr3_aa: CASSDPGSVPDTQYF; v_call: TRBV10-2; j_call: TRBJ2-3; clone_size: few
cdr3_aa: CASSTEGTGNYGYTF; v_call: TRBV5-6; j_call: TRBJ1-2; clone_size: .
cdr3_aa: CSVGQGLNQPQHF; v_call: TRBV29-1; j_call: TRBJ1-5; clone_size: .
cdr3_aa: CASSYLQGNEQYF; v_call: TRBV6-6; j_call: TRBJ2-7; clone_size: .
cdr3_aa: CASGESGGDHEQFF; v_call: TRBV28; j_call: TRBJ2-1; clone_size: .
cdr3_aa: CASSLRVRSTDTQYF; v_call: TRBV7-3; j_call: TRBJ2-3; clone_size: few
cdr3_aa: CASKVSGFGLAGRGVTGELFF; v_call: TRBV19; j_call: TRBJ2-2; clone_size: .
cdr3_aa: CASSEGRDRVYEQYF; v_call: TRBV18; j_call: TRBJ2-7; clone_size: .
cdr3_aa: CASSAGQGGRNEQFF; v_call: TRBV5-1; j_call: TRBJ2-1; clone_size: .
cdr3_aa: CASSQAQVGVAFF; v_call: TRBV14; j_call: TRBJ1-1; clone_size: few
cdr3_aa: CASSVGQGAETQYF; v_call: TRBV19; j_call: TRBJ2-5; clone_size: .
cdr3_aa: CATSDPGQGETQYF; v_call: TRBV24-1; j_call: TRBJ2-5; clone_size: .
cdr3_aa: CASSLAAGEGYTF; v_call: TRBV7-8; j_call: TRBJ1-2; clone_size: .